The present T cell receptor (beta chain) was sequenced within a study of cytomegalovirus exposure and HLA in healthy donors. Study-level results: Analysis was carried out at a later point, and it linked a missense DCLRE1C variant to TCR beta V- and J-gene trimming.

Both 60 Vbeta primers and 13 Jbeta primers went into the PCR. Measured with immunoSEQ multiplex PCR; TCRdb has only the in-frame clones, and not every one. Of around 150,000 clones in the sample, nearly 80% were seen once. About this clone itself: Its cognate antigen is unknown.

CDR3 length: 13 amino acids. Germline assignment: CDR1 LNHDA and CDR2 SQIVND (reference sequence). The V end was cut by 3 bases, the J end by 4 bases, with 9 bases between. What was sequenced was PBMCs. This TCR was recovered from a male donor in good health and CMV-seronegative. J is TRBJ1-1 and V is TRBV19, with D possibly being TRBD1 (5 bases). The CDR3 sequence is CASSMSGGTEAFF. The CDR3 DNA is TGTGCCAGTAGTATGTCCGGGGGCACTGAAGCTTTCTTT.